This T cell receptor beta chain was profiled in a study of shared clonotypes between healthy human individuals. Across the study: Each donor's CD4 naive and CD4 memory cells filled three plates apiece, CD8 naive two, and CD8 memory one.

The authors split each subset's genomic DNA evenly across several immunoSEQ plates. Profiled with immunoSEQ multiplex PCR; TCRdb holds only in-frame clones, not every one. The table records about 2,100,000 clones, approximately 94% of them present only once. CD45RO-negative, CCR7-selected cells formed the naive CD8 fraction, which excluded terminally differentiated effector memory CD45RA+ cells. All donors were healthy HIV-negative adults lacking recent acute infections or vaccinations. This TCR came from a man aged 18 to 29 in good health. Some clones in this sample may be carry-over from other donors' samples. Sequencing was performed on naive CD8+ T cells from PBMCs.

CDR3 residues: CASSHLGAGTLGEQFF. In nucleotides, the CDR3 is TGTGCCAGCAGTCACCTCGGAGCGGGGACGTTAGGTGAGCAGTTCTTC. The V and J genes are TRBV27 and TRBJ2-1, with 7 bases aligning to TRBD2. The CDR3 is made up of 16 amino acids. With 5 bases clipped from V and 9 bases from J, the junction kept 16 bases outside the gene matches. The germline V gene encodes CDR1 MNHEY and CDR2 SMNVEV (reference sequence).